The 31 T cell receptor beta chains listed next were all sequenced from one sample in a study of response to subunit inactivated influenza vaccine. TCRdb processed the RT-PCR reads anew with MiXCR; each CDR3 protein has one entry. The data show hundreds of thousands of distinct CDR3 sequences, 12% to 15% seen once. The source material was PBMCs from blood, sampled 14 days before vaccination. These receptors came from a man aged 45 to 65 who received an inactivated influenza vaccine.

V is TRBV4-1 and J is TRBJ2-1; D may correspond to TRBD1 or TRBD2 (5 bases each). The V gene's germline CDR1 is MGHRA and CDR2 YSYEKL. V was clipped by 0 bases and J by 4 bases, with 10 bases between them. The CDR3 is 15 amino acids. The CDR3 sequence is CASSQEWGRYNEQFF. CDR3 DNA: TGCGCCAGCAGCCAAGAATGGGGACGTTACAATGAGCAGTTCTTC.

This clonotype came up a few times. This chain connects TRBV18 to TRBJ2-1, with a possible D match to TRBD2 (6 bases). Trimming removed 1 base at V and 0 bases at J, with 13 bases between. The CDR3 has 17 residues. CDR1 KGHSH and CDR2 LQKENI come from the germline V gene. CDR3 DNA sequence: TGTGCCAGCTCACCACAGAGATTAGCGGCCTCCTACAATGAGCAGTTCTTC. Residues: CASSPQRLAASYNEQFF.

This clonotype occurred a few times. The rearrangement uses TRBV6-1 and TRBJ2-1; tentatively, D is TRBD2 (6 bases). The CDR3 contains 15 residues. The V gene's germline CDR1 is MNHNS and CDR2 SASEGT. V was trimmed by 10 bases and J by 0 bases, leaving 16 bases between them. CDR3 DNA sequence: TGTGCCATCTTAGCGGAGTCGAGCTCCTACAATGAGCAGTTCTTC. Translated, it gives CAILAESSSYNEQFF.

This clonotype was detected a few times. The V call is TRBV28, the J call TRBJ1-1; D is perhaps TRBD1 (5 bases). CDR3 length equals 14 residues. V was clipped by 6 bases and J by 1 base, with 12 bases between them. Germline V lookup: CDR1 MDHEN, CDR2 SYDVKM. The CDR3 sequence: CASSGGPGNTEAFF. The CDR3 region has the DNA TGTGCCAGCAGCGGGGGTCCCGGGAACACTGAAGCTTTCTTT. Full variable domain (missing parts from reference TRBV28 and TRBJ1-1): DVKVTQSSRYLVKRTGEKVFLECVQDMDHENMFWYRQDPGLGLRLIYFSYDVKMKEKGDIPEGYSVSREKKERFSLILESASTNQTSMYLCASSGGPGNTEAFFGQGTRLTVV.

The rearrangement joins TRBV7-9 to TRBJ2-1, with 7 bases aligning to TRBD2. V was clipped by 4 bases and J by 0 bases; unmatched bases: 3. Germline assignment: CDR1 SEHNR and CDR2 FQNEAQ (reference sequence). This CDR3 has 15 amino acids. The CDR3 reads CASSSGRDSYNEQFF. CDR3 sequence (DNA): TGTGCCAGCAGCTCTGGGAGGGACTCCTACAATGAGCAGTTCTTC. Combining the CDR3 with reference TRBV7-9 and TRBJ2-1 gives the whole variable domain DTGVSQNPRHKITKRGQNVTFRCDPISEHNRLYWYRQTLGQGPEFLTYFQNEAQLEKSRLLSDRFSAERPKGSFSTLEIQRTEQGDSAMYLCASSSGRDSYNEQFFGPGTRLTVL.

The chain links TRBV20-1 to TRBJ2-3; D gene ambiguous. This CDR3 has 9 amino acids. Germline V CDR1 and CDR2: DFQATT, SNEGSKA (reference sequence). Trimming removed 4 bases at V and 4 bases at J, with 0 bases between. CDR3 amino acids: CSATDTQYF. The CDR3 coding sequence is TGCAGTGCTACAGATACGCAGTATTTT.

This clonotype was picked up a small number of times. The genes are TRBV27 and TRBJ2-7; D may be TRBD2 (6 bases). The CDR3 contains 16 residues. V dropped 3 bases and J dropped 3 bases, with 18 bases sitting between them. Germline-derived CDR1 and CDR2 are MNHEY and SMNVEV (reference sequence). CDR3 loop: CASSFSAGTYLYEQYF. The DNA of the CDR3 is TGTGCCAGCAGTTTCAGTGCCGGGACTTATCTCTACGAGCAGTACTTC.

The chain employs TRBV11-2 and TRBJ2-1; the match to TRBD2 covers 9 bases. Germline V gives CDR1 SGHAT, CDR2 FQNNGV. The CDR3 has 13 amino acids. Trimming removed 9 bases from V and 6 bases from J; junction bases left unmatched: 6. CDR3 sequence (DNA): TGTGCCAGTGCGGGACTAGCCCCCAATGAGCAGTTCTTC. It encodes CASAGLAPNEQFF.

This clonotype was recorded many times. V is TRBV11-1 and J is TRBJ2-1; maybe TRBD1 (6 bases). This CDR3 is 18 amino acids long. The V gene's germline CDR1 is SGHAT and CDR2 FQDESV (reference sequence). The V and J ends lost 2 bases and 0 bases respectively, with 17 bases between them. This chain's CDR3 is CASSLSRPDRSSYNEQFF. DNA for the CDR3: TGTGCCAGCAGCTTATCCCGGCCCGACAGGAGCTCCTACAATGAGCAGTTCTTC. The entire variable domain, with the rest obtained from reference TRBV11-1 and TRBJ2-1, is as follows: EAEVAQSPRYKITEKSQAVAFWCDPISGHATLYWYRQILGQGPELLVQFQDESVVDDSQLPKDRFSAERLKGVDSTLKIQPAELGDSAMYLCASSLSRPDRSSYNEQFFGPGTRLTVL.

The rearrangement uses TRBV27 and TRBJ1-2; 11 bases match TRBD1. Germline V gene lookup returns CDR1 MNHEY and CDR2 SMNVEV (reference sequence). V dropped 2 bases and J dropped 8; count of bases not matched to a gene: 13. The CDR3 has 17 residues. CDR3 nucleotides: TGTGCCAGCAGTTTAACCGCACCGGGACAGGGGGGGGGCGGCTACACCTTC. Its protein product is CASSLTAPGQGGGGYTF.

The chain carries TRBV6-2 or TRBV6-3 and TRBJ2-5; TRBD1 matches at 7 bases. CDR3 size: 14 residues. CDR1 is MNHEY and CDR2 is SVGEGT in the germline V gene. J gave up 5 bases and V 2 bases, and 5 bases lay outside the gene matches. The CDR3 coding sequence is TGTGCCAGCAGTTACCCGGGACAGATGGAGACCCAGTACTTC. It specifies CASSYPGQMETQYF.

The sample holds a few counts of this clonotype. This chain links TRBV11-2 with TRBJ2-1; D is ambiguous. Between the trimmed V and J ends, which lost 1 base and 2 bases, there was a span of 9 bases. Germline CDR1 SGHAT, CDR2 FQNNGV. This CDR3 spans 15 amino acids. In nucleotides, the CDR3 is TGTGCCAGCAGCTTAGTGGCCCCCGCCTACAATGAGCAGTTCTTC. This translates into CASSLVAPAYNEQFF.

V usage is TRBV7-9 and J usage is TRBJ2-7; TRBD2 matches 8 bases. V trimming: 5 bases; J trimming: 3 bases; junction bases outside the gene matches: 15. Germline CDR1 SEHNR, CDR2 FQNEAQ (reference sequence). The CDR3 runs to 17 residues. The DNA for the CDR3 is TGTGCCAGCAGCGAGGGCGGTCTAGCGGGCCTGTTCTACGAGCAGTACTTC. Translation: CASSEGGLAGLFYEQYF. The variable domain in full, completed from reference TRBV7-9 and TRBJ2-7, reads DTGVSQNPRHKITKRGQNVTFRCDPISEHNRLYWYRQTLGQGPEFLTYFQNEAQLEKSRLLSDRFSAERPKGSFSTLEIQRTEQGDSAMYLCASSEGGLAGLFYEQYFGPGTRLTVT.

This chain joins TRBV24-1 and TRBJ2-7, with D perhaps matching TRBD1 or TRBD2 (6 bases each). The CDR3 totals 14 residues. With 4 bases removed from V and 4 bases from J, the gap between germline ends came to 13 bases. CDR1 and CDR2 from the germline V gene are KGHDR and SFDVKD. The DNA of the CDR3 is TGTGCCACCAGTGACCGGGGGACAACATACGAGCAGTACTTC. This sequence encodes CATSDRGTTYEQYF.

This clonotype has only a few counts. The V gene is TRBV20-1, the J gene TRBJ2-1; D is possibly TRBD2 (6 bases). Germline values: CDR1 DFQATT, CDR2 SNEGSKA (reference sequence). Trimming took off 0 bases at V and 0 bases at J, with 9 bases between the two ends. CDR3 size: 15 residues. CDR3 residues: CSARDLASSYNEQFF. Written as DNA, the CDR3 is TGCAGTGCTAGAGATCTAGCGTCCTCCTACAATGAGCAGTTCTTC.

This clonotype appeared many times. The genes are TRBV2 and TRBJ2-4, with D perhaps assigned TRBD1 or TRBD2 (5 bases each). The CDR3 extends over 16 amino acids. Germline CDR1 and CDR2: SNHLY and FYNNEI. Trimming removed 2 bases at V and 1 base at J, with 12 bases between. The CDR3 coding sequence is TGTGCCAGCAGTGAACTGGGGGTGAGGGCCAAAAACATTCAGTACTTC. Translating it yields CASSELGVRAKNIQYF.

The rearrangement joins TRBV7-2 to TRBJ2-5; 8 nucleotides line up with TRBD1. The CDR3 runs to 17 residues. Germline CDR1 reads SGHTA; CDR2 reads FQGNSA. J was trimmed by 6 bases and V by 3 bases; bases with no gene match: 15. This chain's CDR3 is CASSFLYGTGLGKTQYF. The DNA of the CDR3 is TGTGCCAGCAGCTTCTTATACGGGACAGGATTAGGGAAGACCCAGTACTTC.

This clonotype showed up just a few times. This rearrangement joins TRBV12-3 or TRBV12-4 to TRBJ2-3, with no clear D. Trimming stripped 9 bases from V and 2 bases from J, with 12 bases between. The CDR3 length is 13 residues. The CDR3 DNA follows: TGTGCCAGTGCTGTCGATTACACAGATACGCAGTATTTT. It specifies CASAVDYTDTQYF.

This clonotype was detected only a few times. This chain uses TRBV20-1 with TRBJ2-1; no reliable D call. CDR1 DFQATT and CDR2 SNEGSKA come from the germline V gene (reference sequence). V lost 7 bases and J lost 9, with 16 bases in between. The CDR3 is 12 amino acids. In DNA, the CDR3 is TGCAGTGGAAGGACCGCGACGACTGAGCAGTTCTTC. Protein: CSGRTATTEQFF.

A few counts support this clonotype. V is TRBV3-1 and J is TRBJ2-1, with TRBD2 identical over 11 bases. Germline V gene data show CDR1 as LGHDT and CDR2 as YNNKEL (reference sequence). Trimming removed 4 bases from V and 3 bases from J; junction bases left unmatched: 8. This CDR3 is 17 amino acids long. DNA for the CDR3: TGTGCCAGCAGCCCTAGAACTGGACTAGCGGGCTACAATGAGCAGTTCTTC. Translating it yields CASSPRTGLAGYNEQFF.

This clonotype occurred a few times. CDR3 sequence: CASSQPGTVQQYF. CDR3 DNA: TGCGCCAGCAGCCAACCCGGGACGGTACAGCAGTACTTC. The rearrangement joins TRBV4-1 to TRBJ2-7; tentatively, D is TRBD1 or TRBD2 (5 bases each). Germline-derived CDR1 and CDR2 are MGHRA and YSYEKL. V lost 2 bases and J 8 bases, leaving 13 bases between the germline ends. This CDR3 spans 13 amino acids.

The chain links TRBV20-1 to TRBJ1-6; D remains unclear. Looked up from germline, CDR1 is DFQATT and CDR2 is SNEGSKA (reference sequence). CDR3 length: 13 amino acids. V lost 3 bases and J lost 9, with 12 bases in between. CDR3 nucleotides: TGCAGTGCTAGGGACTATGCGGGTTCACCCCTCCACTTT. Translating it yields CSARDYAGSPLHF.

In this sample, this clonotype turned up a few times. The genes are TRBV9 and TRBJ2-7; 10 bases line up with TRBD1. Germline V lookup: CDR1 SGDLS, CDR2 YYNGEE. This CDR3 is built from 15 residues. Trimming removed 2 bases from V and 4 bases from J; junction bases left unmatched: 6. The CDR3: CASSVSTGGPYEQYF. The CDR3 bases are TGTGCCAGCAGCGTTTCGACAGGGGGCCCTTACGAGCAGTACTTC.

This clonotype appeared a few times. The rearrangement uses TRBV7-9 and TRBJ2-3; 8 bases fit TRBD1. The germline V gene has CDR1 SEHNR and CDR2 FQNEAQ (reference sequence). There are 13 residues in the CDR3. After removal of 5 bases from V and 7 bases from J, the junction contained 5 bases not matched to a gene. The CDR3, as DNA: TGTGCCAGCAGCCCAACAGGGGGGCATACGCAGTATTTT. Protein product: CASSPTGGHTQYF.

Only a few counts were recorded for this clonotype. The chain combines TRBV7-2 with TRBJ1-2, with TRBD1 matching 10 bases. Per the germline V gene, CDR1 is SGHTA and CDR2 is FQGNSA. V trimming: 3 bases; J trimming: 5 bases; junction bases outside the gene matches: 6. This CDR3 has 15 residues. This CDR3 is CASSFAGTGVYGYTF. The CDR3 DNA reads as TGTGCCAGCAGCTTCGCCGGGACAGGGGTTTATGGCTACACCTTC.

The table lists this clonotype with many counts. This rearrangement joins TRBV29-1 to TRBJ1-3; 9 nucleotides line up with TRBD1. The germline gives CDR1 SQVTM, CDR2 ANQGSEA. Germline trimming cut 7 bases from V and 0 bases from J; bases unmatched to any gene: 4. The length of the CDR3 is 14 residues. CDR3 protein: CSAKQGASGNTIYF. In DNA, the CDR3 is TGCAGCGCGAAACAGGGGGCCTCTGGAAACACCATATATTTT.

This chain uses TRBV6-1 with TRBJ1-1, with unresolved D. This CDR3 is built from 14 residues. Germline-derived CDR1 and CDR2 are MNHNS and SASEGT. V lost 3 bases to trimming and J lost 1 base, with 9 bases between them. For the CDR3, the DNA is TGTGCCAGCAGTGAGACGGTGGGGAACACTGAAGCTTTCTTT. It yields the protein CASSETVGNTEAFF.

This clonotype occurred a few times. J is TRBJ1-5 and V is TRBV6-1; 7 positions agree with TRBD1. The germline V gene encodes CDR1 MNHNS and CDR2 SASEGT. The junction had 7 bases not matched to a gene; V was cut back by 5 bases and J by 3 bases. CDR3 length equals 15 residues. The CDR3 DNA sequence: TGTGCCAGCAGTCGGGACAGCGCATTCAATCAGCCCCAGCATTTT. Translated, it gives CASSRDSAFNQPQHF.

The sample holds a few counts of this clonotype. This chain uses TRBV5-6 with TRBJ1-1, with D possibly TRBD1 on 5 matching bases. The CDR3 runs 15 residues. V was pared by 2 bases and J by 4 bases, with 15 bases between. Germline V gene data show CDR1 as SGHDT and CDR2 as YYEEEE. CDR3 DNA sequence: TGTGCCAGCAGCTTATATGACCGGAGGGGCACTGAAGCTTTCTTT. Its protein is CASSLYDRRGTEAFF.

The chain links TRBV6-1 to TRBJ1-2, with D maybe TRBD1 (6 bases). The CDR3 has 13 residues. V lost 8 bases and J lost 4, with 14 bases in between. CDR1 MNHNS and CDR2 SASEGT come from the germline V gene. The CDR3: CASVVQGIYGYTF. CDR3 nucleotide sequence: TGTGCCAGCGTAGTTCAGGGGATCTATGGCTACACCTTC.

This clonotype was seen a few times. The chain carries TRBV5-5 and TRBJ2-7, with D unclear. Germline assignment: CDR1 SGHKS and CDR2 YYEKEE (reference sequence). This CDR3 contains 14 residues. Trimming removed 4 bases from V and 2 bases from J, with 13 bases in between. The CDR3 DNA follows: TGTGCCAGCAGCCCATGGGGTACAGCCTACGAGCAGTACTTC. Its protein is CASSPWGTAYEQYF. Using reference TRBV5-5 and TRBJ2-7 for the parts outside the CDR3, the full variable domain is DAGVTQSPTHLIKTRGQQVTLRCSPISGHKSVSWYQQVLGQGPQFIFQYYEKEERGRGNFPDRFSARQFPNYSSELNVNALLLGDSALYLCASSPWGTAYEQYFGPGTRLTVT.